This TCR beta chain was obtained from a study of blood T cells in healthy people across ages. This CDR3 has 13 amino acids. Germline V CDR1 and CDR2: SQVTM, ANQGSEA. Trimming stripped 4 bases from V and 5 bases from J, with 15 bases between. Alongside a J-beta primer mix, a sample-barcoded 5' primer served in a second PCR lasting about 7 to 12 cycles. TCRdb redid the calling of the 5' RACE reads with MiXCR, one entry per CDR3 protein. The sample records 1.5 million or so distinct CDR3 sequences, 40% to 50% being singletons. For this clonotype: The antigen remains unidentified.

General study points: Naive T cell percentage strongly correlated with TCR beta diversity. Long-lived donors exceeded aged donors in naive CD4+ cells and diversity.

Sequencing was performed on blood. The rearrangement joins TRBV29-1 to TRBJ2-7; maybe TRBD2 (6 bases). This receptor was identified in a young woman in good health. CDR3 nucleotide sequence: TGCAGCGTTGTCGGTAATACGGGGGACGAGCAGTACTTC. This gives the protein CSVVGNTGDEQYF.